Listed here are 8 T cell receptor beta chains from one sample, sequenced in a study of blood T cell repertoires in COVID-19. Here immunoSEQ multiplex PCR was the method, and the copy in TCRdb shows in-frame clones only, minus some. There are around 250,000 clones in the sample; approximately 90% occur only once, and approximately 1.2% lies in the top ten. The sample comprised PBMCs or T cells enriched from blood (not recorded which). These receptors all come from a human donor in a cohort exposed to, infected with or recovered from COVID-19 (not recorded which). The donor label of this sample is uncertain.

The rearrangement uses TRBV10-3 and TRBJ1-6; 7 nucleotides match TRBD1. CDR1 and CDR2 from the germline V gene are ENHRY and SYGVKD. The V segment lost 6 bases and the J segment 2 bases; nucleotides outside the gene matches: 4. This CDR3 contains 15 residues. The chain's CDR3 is CAISPGTAYNSPLHF. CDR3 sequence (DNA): TGTGCCATCAGCCCTGGGACAGCCTATAATTCACCCCTCCACTTT.

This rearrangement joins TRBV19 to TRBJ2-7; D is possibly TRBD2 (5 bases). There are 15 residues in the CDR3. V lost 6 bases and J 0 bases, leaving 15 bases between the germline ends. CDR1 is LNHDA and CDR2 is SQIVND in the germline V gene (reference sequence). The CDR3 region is CASRRAFGDSYEQYF. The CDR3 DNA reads TGTGCCAGTAGGCGAGCCTTCGGGGACTCCTACGAGCAGTACTTC.

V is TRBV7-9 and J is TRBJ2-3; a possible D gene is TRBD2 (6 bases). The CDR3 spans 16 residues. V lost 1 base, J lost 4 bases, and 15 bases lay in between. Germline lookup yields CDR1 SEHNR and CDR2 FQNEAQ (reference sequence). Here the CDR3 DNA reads TGTGCCAGCAGCTTAGTGGAGGGTGGGGTGGCAGATACGCAGTATTTT. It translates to CASSLVEGGVADTQYF.

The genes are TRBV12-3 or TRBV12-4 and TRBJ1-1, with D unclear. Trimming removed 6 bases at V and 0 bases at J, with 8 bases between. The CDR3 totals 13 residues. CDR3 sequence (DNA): TGTGCCAGCAGACGAGACATGAACACTGAAGCTTTCTTT. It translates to CASRRDMNTEAFF.

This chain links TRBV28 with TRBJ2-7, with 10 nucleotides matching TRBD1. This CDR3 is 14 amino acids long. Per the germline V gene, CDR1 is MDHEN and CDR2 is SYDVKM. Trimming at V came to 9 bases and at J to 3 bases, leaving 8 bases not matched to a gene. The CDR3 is CASGDRGGSYEQYF. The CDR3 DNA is TGTGCCAGTGGGGACAGGGGCGGAAGCTACGAGCAGTACTTC. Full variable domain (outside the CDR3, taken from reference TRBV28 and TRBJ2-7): DVKVTQSSRYLVKRTGEKVFLECVQDMDHENMFWYRQDPGLGLRLIYFSYDVKMKEKGDIPEGYSVSREKKERFSLILESASTNQTSMYLCASGDRGGSYEQYFGPGTRLTVT.

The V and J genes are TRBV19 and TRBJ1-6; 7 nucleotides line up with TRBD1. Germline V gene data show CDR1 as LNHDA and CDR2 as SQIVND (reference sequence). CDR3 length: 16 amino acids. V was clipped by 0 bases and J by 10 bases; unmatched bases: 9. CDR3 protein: CASSIDRAGGRSPLHF. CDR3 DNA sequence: TGTGCCAGTAGTATAGATCGTGCAGGGGGGCGATCACCCCTCCACTTT.

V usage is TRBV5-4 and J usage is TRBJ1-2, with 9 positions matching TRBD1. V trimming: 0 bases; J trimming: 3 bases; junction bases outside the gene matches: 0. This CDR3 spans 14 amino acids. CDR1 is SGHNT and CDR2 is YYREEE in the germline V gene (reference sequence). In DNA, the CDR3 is TGTGCCAGCAGCTTGGGGGACAGGGACTATGGCTACACCTTC. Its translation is CASSLGDRDYGYTF.

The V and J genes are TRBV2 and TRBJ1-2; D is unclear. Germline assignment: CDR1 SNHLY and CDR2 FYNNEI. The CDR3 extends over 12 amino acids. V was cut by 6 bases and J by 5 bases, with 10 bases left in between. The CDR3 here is CASRPSRYGYTF. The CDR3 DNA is TGTGCCAGCAGACCGTCCAGATATGGCTACACCTTC.